This entry features one T cell receptor (beta chain) sequence. Clones were read by immunoSEQ multiplex PCR, and TCRdb kept only the in-frame ones, dropping some. The data show about 130,000 clones, roughly 86% seen once. V dropped 5 bases and J dropped 4; count of bases not matched to a gene: 8. CDR1 is SGHRS and CDR2 is YFSETQ in the germline V gene. The CDR3 has 15 residues. This entry comes from a study of blood T cell repertoires in COVID-19. This chain uses TRBV5-1 with TRBJ2-3, with 9 bases that match TRBD2. Sequenced input: peripheral blood. The clonotype comes from a woman aged 65 to 85 with COVID-19, enrolled during active disease. The CDR3 reads CASSLRAGGADTQYF. The CDR3 nucleotides read TGCGCCAGCAGTCTACGAGCGGGGGGTGCAGATACGCAGTATTTT.